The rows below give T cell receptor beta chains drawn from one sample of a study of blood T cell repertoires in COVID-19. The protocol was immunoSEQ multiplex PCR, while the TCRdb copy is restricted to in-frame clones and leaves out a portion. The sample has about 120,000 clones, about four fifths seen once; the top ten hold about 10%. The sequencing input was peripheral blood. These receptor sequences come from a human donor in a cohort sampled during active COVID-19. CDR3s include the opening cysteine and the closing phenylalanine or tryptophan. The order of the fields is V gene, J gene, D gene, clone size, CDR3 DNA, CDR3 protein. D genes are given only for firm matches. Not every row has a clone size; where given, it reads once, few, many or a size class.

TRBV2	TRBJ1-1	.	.	TGTGCCAGCCTTATGAACACTGAAGCTTTCTTT	CASLMNTEAFF
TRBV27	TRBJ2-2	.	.	TGTGCCAGCAGACCTTACACGAACACCGGGGAGCTGTTTTTT	CASRPYTNTGELFF
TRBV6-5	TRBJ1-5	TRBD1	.	TGTGCCAGCGGCAGGGGGGGCAATCAGCCCCAGCATTTT	CASGRGGNQPQHF
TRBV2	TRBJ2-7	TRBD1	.	TGTGCCAGCAGATACGGACAGGGCCACTACGAGCAGTACTTC	CASRYGQGHYEQYF
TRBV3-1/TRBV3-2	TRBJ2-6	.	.	TGTGCCAGCAGCAAAGACAGGCTGTACTCTGGGGCCAACGTCCTGACTTTC	CASSKDRLYSGANVLTF
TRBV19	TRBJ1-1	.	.	TGTGCCAGTATTAACGACAGGAGGAACACTGAAGCTTTCTTT	CASINDRRNTEAFF
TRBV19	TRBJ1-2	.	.	TGTGCCAGTAGTATAGATAACCGGAGATATGGCTACACCTTC	CASSIDNRRYGYTF
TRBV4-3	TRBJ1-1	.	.	TGCGCCAGCAGCCAAACAGGGAACACTGAAGCTTTCTTT	CASSQTGNTEAFF
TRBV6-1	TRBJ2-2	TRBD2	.	TGTGCCAGCAGTGCCCCGCGGCTAGCGGGGGGCAAGAACACCGGGGAGCTGTTTTTT	CASSAPRLAGGKNTGELFF
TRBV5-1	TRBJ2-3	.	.	TGCGCCAGCAGTAACACAGATACGCAGTATTTT	CASSNTDTQYF
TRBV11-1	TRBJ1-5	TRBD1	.	TGTGCCAGTAGCCCGGGACAGAACAATCAGCCCCAGCATTTT	CASSPGQNNQPQHF
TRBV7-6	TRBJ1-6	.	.	TGTGCCAGCAGCTTAAGACAGGTGAATTCACCCCTCCACTTT	CASSLRQVNSPLHF
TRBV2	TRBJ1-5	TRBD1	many	TGTGCCAGCGCGGAAGCAGGGGGCGGTAATCAGCCCCAGCATTTT	CASAEAGGGNQPQHF
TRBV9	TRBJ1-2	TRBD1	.	TGTGCCAGCCACTTGGGTGAGGGACAGGGGTCGTCCGGCTATGGCTACACCTTC	CASHLGEGQGSSGYGYTF
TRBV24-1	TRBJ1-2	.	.	TGTGCCACCAGTGATTCCGGGACAAGCTATGGCTACACCTTC	CATSDSGTSYGYTF
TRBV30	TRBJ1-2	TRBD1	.	TGTGCCTGGAGTGTACGGGTCGGCAGGGGGAGAGGCTACACCTTC	CAWSVRVGRGRGYTF
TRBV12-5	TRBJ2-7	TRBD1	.	TGTGCTAGTGGTTTCTCGGACAGGGACTTCGGGCCTTCCTACGAGCAGTACTTC	CASGFSDRDFGPSYEQYF
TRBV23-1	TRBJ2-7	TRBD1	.	TGCGCCAGCAGTCACCCTTCGGGTTTGGGACAGCTCTCCTACGAGCAGTACTTC	CASSHPSGLGQLSYEQYF
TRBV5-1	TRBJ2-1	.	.	TGCGCCAGCAGCTTGGGACAGAAGGCCAATGAGCAGTTCTTC	CASSLGQKANEQFF
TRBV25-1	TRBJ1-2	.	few	TGTGCCAGCAGTCTCAGAGGAGGATTTGGCTACACCTTC	CASSLRGGFGYTF
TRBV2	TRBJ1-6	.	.	TGTGCCAGCAGAGGCGTGGGGGGTTCACCCCTCCACTTT	CASRGVGGSPLHF
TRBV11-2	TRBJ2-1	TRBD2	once	TGTGCCAGCAGCCAGACTAGCGGAGCGGAGCAGTTCTTC	CASSQTSGAEQFF
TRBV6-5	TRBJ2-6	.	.	TGTGCCAGCACCCTGGGGCTCTCTGGGGCCAACGTCCTGACTTTC	CASTLGLSGANVLTF
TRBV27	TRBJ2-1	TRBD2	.	TGTGCCAGCAGTTTAAGCCTAGCGGGGACACCCTACAATGAGCAGTTCTTC	CASSLSLAGTPYNEQFF
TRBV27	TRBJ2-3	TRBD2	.	TGTGCCAGCGCTTCAGGAGCCGGGCTAGCGGGAGAAAATACGCAGTATTTT	CASASGAGLAGENTQYF
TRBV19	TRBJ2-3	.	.	TGTGCCAGCACCCTCGTAGGGGCTGGGTCAGATACGCAGTATTTT	CASTLVGAGSDTQYF
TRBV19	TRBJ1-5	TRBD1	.	TGTGCCAGTAGTAAAGACAGGGGGGAGAATCAGCCCCAGCATTTT	CASSKDRGENQPQHF
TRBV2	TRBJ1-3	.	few	TGTGCCAGCAGTGAACGTCGGGGTGGCCGAAACACCATATATTTT	CASSERRGGRNTIYF
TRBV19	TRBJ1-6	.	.	TGTGCCAGTAGTCTCGACTTTTCACCCCTCCACTTT	CASSLDFSPLHF
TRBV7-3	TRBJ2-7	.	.	TGTGCCAGCAGCGTCTCCGAGGGGGGGGTCTCCTACGAGCAGTACTTC	CASSVSEGGVSYEQYF
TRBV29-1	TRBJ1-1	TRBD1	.	TGCAGCGTGGCCGAGGGACAGGGCTTTCGCACTGAAGCTTTCTTT	CSVAEGQGFRTEAFF
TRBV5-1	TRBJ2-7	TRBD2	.	TGCGCCAGCAGCCGGGCGGGCGGGGGGCCGACCTACGAGCAGTACTTC	CASSRAGGGPTYEQYF
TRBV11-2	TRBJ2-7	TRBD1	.	TGTGCCAGCAGCCCACAATCCGGGACAGTACCCTACGAGCAGTACTTC	CASSPQSGTVPYEQYF
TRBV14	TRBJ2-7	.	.	TGTGCCAGCAGCCAAGATCCGGGCAGGGCCGAGCAGTACTTC	CASSQDPGRAEQYF
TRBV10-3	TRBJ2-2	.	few	TGTGCCATCAGACCGGGACTTCCCACCGGGGAGCTGTTTTTT	CAIRPGLPTGELFF
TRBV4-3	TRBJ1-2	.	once	TGCGCCAGCAGCCAAGACCACAGGGACGGCTATGGCTACACCTTC	CASSQDHRDGYGYTF
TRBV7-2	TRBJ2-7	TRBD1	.	TGTGCCAGCAGCTTCCAACAGGGGGCCTACGAGCAGTACTTC	CASSFQQGAYEQYF
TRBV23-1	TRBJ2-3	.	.	TGCGCCGAACACCTGTCCCCTGGCACAGATACGCAGTATTTT	CAEHLSPGTDTQYF
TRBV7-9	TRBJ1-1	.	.	TGTGCCAGCAGCTTTACAGGGTCCCCTGAAGCTTTCTTT	CASSFTGSPEAFF
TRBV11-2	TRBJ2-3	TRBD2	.	TGTGCCAGCAGCTTTTCCAGCGGGGGGGCCACAGATACGCAGTATTTT	CASSFSSGGATDTQYF
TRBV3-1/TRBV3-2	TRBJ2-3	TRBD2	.	TGTGCCAGCAGCCCTAAAAGGACTAGCGGGGTGTCAGATACGCAGTATTTT	CASSPKRTSGVSDTQYF
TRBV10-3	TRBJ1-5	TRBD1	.	TGTGCCATCAGTGGAGGGACAGGGAAGAATCAGCCCCAGCATTTT	CAISGGTGKNQPQHF
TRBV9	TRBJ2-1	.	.	TGTGCCAGCAGCAGGGAGTATGAGCAGTTCTTC	CASSREYEQFF
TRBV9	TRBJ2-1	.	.	TGTGCCAGCAGCGAACAGGCAACCTCCTACAATGAGCAGTTCTTC	CASSEQATSYNEQFF